This paragraph reports one T cell receptor (beta chain). Antigen: not known. TCRdb processed the reads anew with MiXCR; each CDR3 protein has one entry. The table has roughly 27,000 distinct CDR3 sequences, about a fifth seen once. The record originates from a study of T cell repertoires in cytomegalovirus infection. Overall study: TCR beta signatures that were public indicated CMV infection and matching HLA type.

Overall study results and limits: Individuals carrying CMV plus the relevant HLA were identified by cumulative frequency of public TCR beta families.

V shed 4 bases and J shed 2 bases, with 11 bases lying between them. The CDR3 runs to 14 residues. Germline CDR1 and CDR2: MNHEY and SVGEGT. The sequencing used CD8+ T cells from cultured PBMCs, collected from culture after CMV antigen stimulation. The genes are TRBV6-2 or TRBV6-3 and TRBJ1-2; D remains unclear. The clonotype originates from a human donor in good health (CMV status not recorded). Some clones in this sample may be carry-over from other donors' samples. CDR3 loop: CASSWVRSNYGYTF. The CDR3 coding sequence is TGTGCCAGCAGTTGGGTCAGGTCAAACTATGGCTACACCTTC.